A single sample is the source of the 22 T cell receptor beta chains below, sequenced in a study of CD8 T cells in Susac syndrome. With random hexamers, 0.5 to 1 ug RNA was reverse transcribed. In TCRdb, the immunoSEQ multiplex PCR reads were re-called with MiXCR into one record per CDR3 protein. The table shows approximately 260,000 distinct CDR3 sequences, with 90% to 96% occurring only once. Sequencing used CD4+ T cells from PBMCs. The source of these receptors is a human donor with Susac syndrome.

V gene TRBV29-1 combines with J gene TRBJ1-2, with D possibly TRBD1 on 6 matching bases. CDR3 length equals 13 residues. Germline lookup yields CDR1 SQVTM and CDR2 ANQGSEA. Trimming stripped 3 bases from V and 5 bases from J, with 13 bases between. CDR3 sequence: CSVDSDSFYGYTF. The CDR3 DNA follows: TGCAGCGTTGATTCGGACAGTTTTTATGGCTACACCTTC.

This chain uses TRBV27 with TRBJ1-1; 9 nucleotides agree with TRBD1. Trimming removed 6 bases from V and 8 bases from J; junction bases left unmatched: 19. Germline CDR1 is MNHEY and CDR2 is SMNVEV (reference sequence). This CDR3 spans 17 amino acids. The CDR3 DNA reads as TGTGCCAGCAGCACCACCCAATTACCGGGACAGGGAGAGGAAGCTTTCTTT. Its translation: CASSTTQLPGQGEEAFF.

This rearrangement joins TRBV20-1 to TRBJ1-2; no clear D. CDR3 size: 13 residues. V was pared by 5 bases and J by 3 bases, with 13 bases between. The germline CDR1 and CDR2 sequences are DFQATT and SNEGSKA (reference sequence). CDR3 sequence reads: CSAPRVADYGYTF. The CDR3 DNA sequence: TGCAGTGCTCCAAGAGTTGCGGACTATGGCTACACCTTC.

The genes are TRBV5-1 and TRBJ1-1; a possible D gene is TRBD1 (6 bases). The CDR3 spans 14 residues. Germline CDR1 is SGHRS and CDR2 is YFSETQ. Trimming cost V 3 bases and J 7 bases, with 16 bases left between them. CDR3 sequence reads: CASSYQQGSGEAFF. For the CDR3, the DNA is TGCGCCAGCAGCTACCAACAGGGTTCAGGTGAAGCTTTCTTT.

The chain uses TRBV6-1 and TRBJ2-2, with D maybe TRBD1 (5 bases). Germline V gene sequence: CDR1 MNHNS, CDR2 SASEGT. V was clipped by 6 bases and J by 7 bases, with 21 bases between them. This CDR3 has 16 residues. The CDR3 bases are TGTGCCAGCAGCGCCCTACCCGGACATCTCGGCGGGGAGCTGTTTTTT. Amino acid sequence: CASSALPGHLGGELFF.

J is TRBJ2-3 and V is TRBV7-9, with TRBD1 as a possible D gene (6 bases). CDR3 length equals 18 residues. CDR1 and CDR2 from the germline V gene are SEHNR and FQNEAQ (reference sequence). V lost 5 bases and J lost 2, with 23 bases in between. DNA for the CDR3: TGTGCCAGCAGCGCCCTAGGTGGGGGCGGCCCGGTCACAGATACGCAGTATTTT. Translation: CASSALGGGGPVTDTQYF.

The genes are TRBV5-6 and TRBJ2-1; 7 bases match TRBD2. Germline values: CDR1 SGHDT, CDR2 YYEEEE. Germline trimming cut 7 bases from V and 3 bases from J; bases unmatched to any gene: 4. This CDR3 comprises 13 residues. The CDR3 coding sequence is TGTGCCAGCGGACGGGACTACTACAATGAGCAGTTCTTC. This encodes CASGRDYYNEQFF. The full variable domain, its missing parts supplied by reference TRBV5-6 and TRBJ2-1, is DAGVTQSPTHLIKTRGQQVTLRCSPKSGHDTVSWYQQALGQGPQFIFQYYEEEERQRGNFPDRFSGHQFPNYSSELNVNALLLGDSALYLCASGRDYYNEQFFGPGTRLTVL.

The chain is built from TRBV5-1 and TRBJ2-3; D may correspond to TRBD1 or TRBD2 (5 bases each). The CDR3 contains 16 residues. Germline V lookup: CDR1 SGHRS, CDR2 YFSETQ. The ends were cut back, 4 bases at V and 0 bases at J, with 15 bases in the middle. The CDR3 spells CASSPGRQISTDTQYF. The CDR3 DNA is TGCGCCAGCAGCCCGGGACGGCAGATTAGCACAGATACGCAGTATTTT.

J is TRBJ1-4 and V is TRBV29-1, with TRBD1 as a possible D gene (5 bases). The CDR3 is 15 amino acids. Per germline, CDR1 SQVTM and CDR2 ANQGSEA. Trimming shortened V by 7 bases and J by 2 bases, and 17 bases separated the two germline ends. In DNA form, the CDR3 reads TGCAGCGCCGGCGAAGGGGCAGGCACTAATGAAAAACTGTTTTTT. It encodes CSAGEGAGTNEKLFF.

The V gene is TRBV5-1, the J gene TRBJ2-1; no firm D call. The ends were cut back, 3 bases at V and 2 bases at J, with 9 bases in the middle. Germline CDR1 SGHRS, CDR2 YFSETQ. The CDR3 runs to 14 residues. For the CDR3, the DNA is TGCGCCAGCAGCTCCGGACGGGCCTACAATGAGCAGTTCTTC. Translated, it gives CASSSGRAYNEQFF. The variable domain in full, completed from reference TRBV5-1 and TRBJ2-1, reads KAGVTQTPRYLIKTRGQQVTLSCSPISGHRSVSWYQQTPGQGLQFLFEYFSETQRNKGNFPGRFSGRQFSNSRSEMNVSTLELGDSALYLCASSSGRAYNEQFFGPGTRLTVL.

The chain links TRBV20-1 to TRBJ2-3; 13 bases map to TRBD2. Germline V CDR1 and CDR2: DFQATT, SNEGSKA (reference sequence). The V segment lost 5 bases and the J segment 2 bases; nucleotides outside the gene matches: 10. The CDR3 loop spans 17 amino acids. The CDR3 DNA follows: TGCAGTGCTCACTGGACTAGCGGGAGCCCTGACACAGATACGCAGTATTTT. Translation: CSAHWTSGSPDTDTQYF.

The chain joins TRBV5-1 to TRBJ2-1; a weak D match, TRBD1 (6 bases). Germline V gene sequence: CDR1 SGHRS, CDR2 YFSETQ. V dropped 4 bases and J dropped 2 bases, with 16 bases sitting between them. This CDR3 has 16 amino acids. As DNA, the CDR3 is TGCGCCAGCAGCCCGGTACAGGGACCACCCTACAATGAGCAGTTCTTC. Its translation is CASSPVQGPPYNEQFF.

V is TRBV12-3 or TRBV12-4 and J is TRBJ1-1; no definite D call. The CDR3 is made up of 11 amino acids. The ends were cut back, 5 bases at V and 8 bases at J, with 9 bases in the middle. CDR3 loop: CASSPNSEAFF. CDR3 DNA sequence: TGTGCCAGCAGTCCGAATTCGGAAGCTTTCTTT.

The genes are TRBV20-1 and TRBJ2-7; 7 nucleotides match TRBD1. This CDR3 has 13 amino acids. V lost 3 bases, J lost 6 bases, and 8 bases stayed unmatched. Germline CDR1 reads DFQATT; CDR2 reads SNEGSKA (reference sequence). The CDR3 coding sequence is TGCAGTGCTAGGTCCCCAGGGGGTGGCGAGCAGTACTTC. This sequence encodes CSARSPGGGEQYF.

The DNA of the CDR3 is TGTGCCAGCAGCCTCGAACGTTCCTATTACAATGAGCAGTTCTTC. Amino acid sequence: CASSLERSYYNEQFF. The chain recombines TRBV7-8 with TRBJ2-1; D gene uncertain. The CDR3 length is 15 residues. Germline CDR1 SGHVS, CDR2 FQNEAQ. V was clipped by 5 bases and J by 4 bases, with 15 bases between them.

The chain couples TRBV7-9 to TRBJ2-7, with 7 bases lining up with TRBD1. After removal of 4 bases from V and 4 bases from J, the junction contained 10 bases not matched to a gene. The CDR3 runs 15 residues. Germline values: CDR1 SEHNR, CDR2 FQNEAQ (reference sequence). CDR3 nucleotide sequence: TGTGCCAGCAGCTCGTGGGTGGGCAGGGGGTACGAGCAGTACTTC. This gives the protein CASSSWVGRGYEQYF.

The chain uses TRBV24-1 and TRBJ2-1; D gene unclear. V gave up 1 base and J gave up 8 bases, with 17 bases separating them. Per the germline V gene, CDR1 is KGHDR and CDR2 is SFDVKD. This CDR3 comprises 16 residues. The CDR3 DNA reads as TGTGCCACCAGTGATTTTGGGCAGTTCCCTCCGGATGAGCAGTTCTTC. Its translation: CATSDFGQFPPDEQFF.

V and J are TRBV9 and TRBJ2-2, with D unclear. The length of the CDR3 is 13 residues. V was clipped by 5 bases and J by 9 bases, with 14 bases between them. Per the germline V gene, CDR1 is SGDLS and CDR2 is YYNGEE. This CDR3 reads CASRSPFGRELFF. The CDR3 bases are TGTGCCAGCAGGTCGCCCTTTGGCAGGGAGCTGTTTTTT.

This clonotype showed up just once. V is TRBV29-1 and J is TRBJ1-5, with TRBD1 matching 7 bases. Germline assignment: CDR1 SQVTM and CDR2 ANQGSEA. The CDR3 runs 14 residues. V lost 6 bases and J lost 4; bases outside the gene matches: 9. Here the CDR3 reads CSVTSGTVNQPQHF. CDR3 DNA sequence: TGCAGCGTGACCTCCGGGACAGTTAATCAGCCCCAGCATTTT.

This CDR3 reads CASSQDRVREGYTF. The CDR3 nucleotides are TGCGCCAGCAGCCAAGATCGGGTACGCGAAGGCTACACCTTC. The chain carries TRBV4-1 and TRBJ1-2, with D uncertain. Germline V lookup: CDR1 MGHRA, CDR2 YSYEKL. The ends were cut back, 0 bases at V and 8 bases at J, with 13 bases in the middle. This CDR3 comprises 14 residues.

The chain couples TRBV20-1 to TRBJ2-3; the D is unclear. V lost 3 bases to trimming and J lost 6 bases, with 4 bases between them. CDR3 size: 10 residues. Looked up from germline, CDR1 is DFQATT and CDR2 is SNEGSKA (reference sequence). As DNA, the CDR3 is TGCAGTGCTAGGCACGATACGCAGTATTTT. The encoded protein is CSARHDTQYF.

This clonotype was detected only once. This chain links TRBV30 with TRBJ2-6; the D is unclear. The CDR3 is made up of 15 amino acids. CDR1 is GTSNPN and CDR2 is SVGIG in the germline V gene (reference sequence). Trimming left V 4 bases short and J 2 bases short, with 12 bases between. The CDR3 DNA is TGTGCCTGGATCCGAGGACGGCCTGGGGCCAACGTCCTGACTTTC. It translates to CAWIRGRPGANVLTF.